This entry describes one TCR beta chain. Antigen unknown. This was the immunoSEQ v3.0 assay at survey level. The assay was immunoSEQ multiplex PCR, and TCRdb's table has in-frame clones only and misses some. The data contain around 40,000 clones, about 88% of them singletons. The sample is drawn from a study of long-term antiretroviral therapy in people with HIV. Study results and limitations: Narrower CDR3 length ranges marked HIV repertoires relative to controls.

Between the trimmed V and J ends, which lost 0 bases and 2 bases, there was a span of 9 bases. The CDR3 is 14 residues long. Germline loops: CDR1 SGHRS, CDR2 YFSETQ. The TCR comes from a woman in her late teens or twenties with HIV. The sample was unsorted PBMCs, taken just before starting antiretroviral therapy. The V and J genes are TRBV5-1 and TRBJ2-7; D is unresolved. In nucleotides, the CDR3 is TGCGCCAGCAGCTTGGAACTCGGTCCCTACGAGCAGTACTTC. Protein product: CASSLELGPYEQYF.